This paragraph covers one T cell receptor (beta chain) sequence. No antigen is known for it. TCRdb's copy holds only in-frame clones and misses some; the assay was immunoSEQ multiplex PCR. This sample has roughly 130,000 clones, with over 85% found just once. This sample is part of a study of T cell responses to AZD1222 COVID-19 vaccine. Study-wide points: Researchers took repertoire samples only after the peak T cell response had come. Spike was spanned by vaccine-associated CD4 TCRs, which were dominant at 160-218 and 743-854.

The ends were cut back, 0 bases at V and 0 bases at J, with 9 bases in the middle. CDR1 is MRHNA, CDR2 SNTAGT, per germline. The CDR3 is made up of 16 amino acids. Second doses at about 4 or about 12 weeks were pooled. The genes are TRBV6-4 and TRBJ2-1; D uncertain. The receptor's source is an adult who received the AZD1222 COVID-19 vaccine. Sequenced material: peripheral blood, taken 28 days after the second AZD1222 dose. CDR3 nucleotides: TGTGCCAGCAGTGACTCAGAGGTCCGCTCCTACAATGAGCAGTTCTTC. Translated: CASSDSEVRSYNEQFF.